This entry lists 16 T cell receptor beta chains sequenced from one sample in a study of regulatory T cells in long-lasting Graves disease. Time point here: newly diagnosed GD, antithyroid drugs for less than 3 months. The TCR library was made from RNA that had been extracted from PBMCs in TRIzol. Both iRepertoire HTBI primers and Arm-PCR of CDR3 regions were used to build the TCR beta libraries. TCRdb ran MiXCR on the multiplex PCR reads and lists one entry per CDR3 protein. The table includes about 400,000 distinct CDR3 sequences, 15% to 17% detected once. The sample was peripheral blood mononuclear cells (PBMCs), taken at new diagnosis, from a patient treated with antithyroid drugs. These receptors came from a female donor with Graves disease.

Ten or more counts support this clonotype. The chain uses TRBV10-3 and TRBJ2-2; TRBD1 aligns across 10 bases. The CDR3 contains 16 residues. Germline trimming cut 4 bases from V and 2 bases from J; bases unmatched to any gene: 4. Looked up from germline, CDR1 is ENHRY and CDR2 is SYGVKD. CDR3 residues: CAISAGQGRNTGELFF. CDR3 sequence (DNA): TGTGCCATCAGTGCGGGACAGGGGAGAAACACCGGGGAGCTGTTTTTT.

This chain uses TRBV28 with TRBJ1-2, with a weak D call TRBD1 (5 bases). The V gene's germline CDR1 is MDHEN and CDR2 SYDVKM. The CDR3 is made up of 15 amino acids. V lost 1 base and J 2 bases, leaving 11 bases between the germline ends. CDR3 region: CASSLLRDGNYGYTF. In DNA, the CDR3 is TGTGCCAGCAGTTTATTGCGGGACGGAAACTATGGCTACACCTTC.

This clonotype has a handful of counts. V usage is TRBV12-3 or TRBV12-4 and J usage is TRBJ2-3; 9 nucleotides match TRBD2. With V trimmed by 8 bases and J by 5 bases, 5 bases remained unmatched. The CDR3 spans 13 residues. CDR3 sequence: CASQRGVQDTQYF. The CDR3 coding sequence is TGTGCCAGCCAGCGGGGGGTTCAAGATACGCAGTATTTT.

This clonotype was seen ten or more times. V is TRBV28 and J is TRBJ1-4, with 9 bases that match TRBD1. V lost 6 bases, J lost 5 bases, and 7 bases stayed unmatched. CDR3 length equals 15 residues. CDR1 and CDR2 from the germline V gene are MDHEN and SYDVKM. CDR3 region: CASRTTGGWNEKLFF. As DNA, the CDR3 is TGTGCCAGCAGGACGACAGGGGGGTGGAATGAAAAACTGTTTTTT.

Judged by abundance, this clonotype is medium-sized (0.01 to 0.1%). The V and J genes are TRBV28 and TRBJ2-7, with a possible D match to TRBD1 (6 bases). V lost 4 bases and J lost 3, with 16 bases in between. The CDR3 consists of 15 residues. The germline V gene encodes CDR1 MDHEN and CDR2 SYDVKM. The CDR3 DNA reads as TGTGCCAGCAGTTCCCCCGCCACAGGGATCTACGAGCAGTACTTC. As protein: CASSSPATGIYEQYF.

The gene calls are TRBV3-1 and TRBJ1-5; 10 bases line up with TRBD1. J was trimmed by 6 bases and V by 1 base; bases with no gene match: 6. The CDR3 loop spans 16 amino acids. In germline, CDR1 is LGHDT, CDR2 YNNKEL (reference sequence). This chain's CDR3 is CASSQGQTGGIQPQHF. The DNA of the CDR3 is TGTGCCAGCAGCCAAGGCCAGACAGGGGGCATTCAGCCCCAGCATTTT. Full variable domain (missing parts from reference TRBV3-1 and TRBJ1-5): DTAVSQTPKYLVTQMGNDKSIKCEQNLGHDTMYWYKQDSKKFLKIMFSYNNKELIINETVPNRFSPKSPDKAHLNLHINSLELGDSAVYFCASSQGQTGGIQPQHFGDGTRLSIL.

There are many counts of this clonotype. The V call is TRBV28, the J call TRBJ2-3, with 14 positions matching TRBD2. CDR1 is MDHEN, CDR2 SYDVKM, per germline. The CDR3 is 20 amino acids. The V gene end was trimmed by 3 bases and the J gene end by 3 bases; junction bases not matched to a gene: 14. CDR3 DNA: TGTGCCAGCAGTTTGCCGGGACTAGCGGGAGTCTGGTTTGTAACAGATACGCAGTATTTT. Its translation: CASSLPGLAGVWFVTDTQYF.

The table lists this clonotype with many counts. This chain connects TRBV2 to TRBJ1-2; D might be TRBD1 (6 bases). Germline CDR1 reads SNHLY; CDR2 reads FYNNEI. CDR3 length: 18 amino acids. V lost 7 bases to trimming and J lost 3 bases, with 27 bases between them. CDR3: CASIRSPPGARTYYGYTF. The CDR3 DNA is TGTGCCAGCATTCGATCTCCCCCGGGGGCGCGAACCTACTATGGCTACACCTTC.

This chain connects TRBV19 to TRBJ1-1; 7 nucleotides match TRBD1. Germline trimming cut 7 bases from V and 8 bases from J; bases unmatched to any gene: 13. CDR1 and CDR2 from the germline V gene are LNHDA and SQIVND (reference sequence). The CDR3 consists of 14 residues. The chain's CDR3 is CASIGLTGEREAFF. The DNA for the CDR3 is TGTGCCAGTATTGGGCTTACAGGGGAGAGAGAAGCTTTCTTT.

This clonotype showed up many times. The chain links TRBV12-3 or TRBV12-4 to TRBJ1-2; D call uncertain. This CDR3 is built from 11 residues. Deletions cut 6 bases from V and 2 bases from J, with 4 bases between. The CDR3, as DNA: TGTGCCAGCAGGACGAACTATGGCTACACCTTC. Amino acid sequence: CASRTNYGYTF.

In its sample, this clonotype was seen many times. CDR3 bases: TGTGCCAGCAGTTACGGGGCGGGAGGGCCTCCCCGCTCCTACAATGAGCAGTTCTTC. It yields the protein CASSYGAGGPPRSYNEQFF. This sequence joins TRBV6-9 and TRBJ2-1; TRBD2 aligns across 9 bases. With V trimmed by 3 bases and J by 0 bases, 12 bases remained unmatched. The CDR3 runs to 19 residues. Germline assignment: CDR1 MNHGY and CDR2 SVAAGI.

Regarding this clonotype: Possible read error: a much larger clone is one base away. This chain uses TRBV4-2 with TRBJ2-1; D may correspond to TRBD1 or TRBD2 (5 bases each). Trimming took off 5 bases at V and 2 bases at J, with 13 bases between the two ends. This CDR3 contains 15 residues. Germline V gene sequence: CDR1 LGHNA, CDR2 YNFKEQ. The CDR3 sequence: CASSRGRAAYNEQFF. CDR3 nucleotide sequence: TGTGCCAGCAGCAGGGGACGAGCGGCCTACAATGAGCAGTTCTTC.

This clonotype was recorded many times. This chain links TRBV12-3 or TRBV12-4 with TRBJ1-1; tentatively, D is TRBD1 (6 bases). There are 12 residues in the CDR3. Trimming removed 7 bases from V and 5 bases from J, with 11 bases in between. CDR3: CASTPRGTEAFF. The CDR3 bases are TGTGCCAGCACCCCTAGGGGGACTGAAGCTTTCTTT.

V and J are TRBV6-5 and TRBJ2-7; 10 bases map to TRBD1. Germline V gene sequence: CDR1 MNHEY, CDR2 SVGAGI. CDR3 length equals 14 residues. Trimming removed 3 bases from V and 7 bases from J; junction bases left unmatched: 6. In nucleotides, the CDR3 is TGTGCCAGCAGTTATGGTGGGACAGGGGATGAGCAGTACTTC. Residues: CASSYGGTGDEQYF.

In its sample, this clonotype was seen many times. One junction end disagrees with the germline gene, perhaps due to a read error. J is TRBJ2-2 and V is TRBV7-7; 12 bases align to TRBD2. The CDR3 sequence is 18 residues long. Germline values: CDR1 SSHAT, CDR2 FNYEAQ (reference sequence). The chain's CDR3 is CASSLELAGGPNTGELFF. The DNA of the CDR3 is TGTGCTAGCAGCTTAGAACTAGCGGGAGGCCCGAACACCGGGGAGCTGTTTTTT.

This chain connects TRBV28 to TRBJ2-7; D assignment may be TRBD1 or TRBD2 (6 bases each). The CDR3 spans 14 residues. Germline V lookup: CDR1 MDHEN, CDR2 SYDVKM. The V end lost 7 bases, the J end lost 3 bases, and 16 bases lay between the germline ends. The CDR3 sequence is CASKPCGTLYEQYF. The CDR3 region has the DNA TGTGCCAGCAAGCCGTGCGGGACACTCTACGAGCAGTACTTC.